The clone carrying this T cell receptor (beta chain) was seen only once. This sample is part of a study of T cells in Graves' hyperthyroidism and ophthalmopathy. Over 18 months, lack of ophthalmopathy progression marked Graves' hyperthyroidism as stable. Newly diagnosed hyperthyroidism, duration under 2 months, in patients aged 18 to 65. The study excluded patients with uncontrolled infection, other autoimmune disease, pregnancy or lactation. The study based diagnoses on clinical symptoms, serum thyroxine and TRAb, thyroid ultrasound and orbital computed tomography. Amplification targeted TCR beta CDR3 regions from RNA transcripts. The TCR CDR3 was amplified in a first-round RT-PCR using the HTBI primer set. MiXCR was run by TCRdb on the multiplex PCR reads, yielding one entry per CDR3 protein. The sample contains about 360,000 distinct CDR3 sequences, 13% of which appear only once. The germline V and J ends were trimmed by 5 bases and 5 bases, with 15 bases remaining between them. The CDR3 extends over 14 amino acids. Germline CDR1 is MNHEY and CDR2 is SMNVEV (reference sequence).

The rearrangement uses TRBV27 and TRBJ2-5; D is unresolved. This clonotype originated in a woman aged 18-29 years with Graves' hyperthyroidism. The sequenced material came from blood. CDR3 residues: CASSQMGIRETQYF. The CDR3 DNA reads as TGTGCCAGCAGTCAAATGGGGATACGGGAGACCCAGTACTTC.